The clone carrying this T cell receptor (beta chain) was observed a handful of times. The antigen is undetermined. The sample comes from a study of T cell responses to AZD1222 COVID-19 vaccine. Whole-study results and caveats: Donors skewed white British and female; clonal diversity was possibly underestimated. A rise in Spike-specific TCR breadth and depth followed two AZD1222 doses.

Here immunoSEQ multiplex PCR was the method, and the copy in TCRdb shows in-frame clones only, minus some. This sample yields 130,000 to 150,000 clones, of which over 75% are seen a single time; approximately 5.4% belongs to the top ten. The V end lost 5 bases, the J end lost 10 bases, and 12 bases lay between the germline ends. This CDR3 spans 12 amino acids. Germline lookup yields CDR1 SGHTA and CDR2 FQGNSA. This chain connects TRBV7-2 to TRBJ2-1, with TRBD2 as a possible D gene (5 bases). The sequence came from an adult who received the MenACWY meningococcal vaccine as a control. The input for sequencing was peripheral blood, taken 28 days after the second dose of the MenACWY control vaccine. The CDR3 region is CASSVGIGEQFF. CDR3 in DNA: TGTGCCAGCAGCGTCGGGATCGGGGAGCAGTTCTTC.